This T cell receptor (beta chain) was identified in a study of OX40 agonist ivuxolimab in advanced cancers. Study at large: Ivuxolimab doses were 0.01, 0.1, 0.3, 1.5, 3 or 10 mg/kg every 2 weeks. From roughly 23 to 90 years was the age range, with a mean of roughly 64 years, and over 70% were male. Findings and limits, study-wide: Certain nonresponders likewise exhibited a low normalized T-cell clonal expansion.

This clone was seen just once. Its antigen remains unidentified. Using immunoSEQ multiplex PCR, the repertoire was profiled, and TCRdb retains in-frame clones only, with some absent. The table has 50,000 to 55,000 clones, about 80% seen once; the top ten hold under 5%. The V and J ends lost 0 bases and 2 bases, in that order; junction bases with no gene match: 3. The germline CDR1 and CDR2 sequences are SEHNR and FQNEAQ (reference sequence). The CDR3 is 16 residues long. Prior autoimmune disease or systemic immunosuppression barred patients. The V and J genes are TRBV7-9 and TRBJ2-1, with 8 bases that match TRBD2. This specimen was CD4+ or CD8+ T cells sorted from blood, taken in a trial of the OX40 agonist ivuxolimab. The source of this sequence is an adult with an advanced solid tumor such as melanoma, head and neck, liver or kidney cancer. CDR3 residues: CASSLASGGPYNEQFF. The CDR3 region has the DNA TGTGCCAGCAGCTTAGCGTCGGGAGGGCCCTACAATGAGCAGTTCTTC. The full variable domain, its missing parts supplied by reference TRBV7-9 and TRBJ2-1, is DTGVSQNPRHKITKRGQNVTFRCDPISEHNRLYWYRQTLGQGPEFLTYFQNEAQLEKSRLLSDRFSAERPKGSFSTLEIQRTEQGDSAMYLCASSLASGGPYNEQFFGPGTRLTVL.